This TCR beta chain comes out of a study of blood T cell repertoires in COVID-19 (TCRdb year 2020). General notes on the study: Collaborator samples came from the United States, Italy and Spain and covered acute and convalescent phases of COVID-19. Samples came from the ongoing ImmuneRACE study (first 160 participants) plus 1,254 subjects from 6 global collaborators. The prospective study material was composed of cDNA or gDNA derived from T cells, B-cell-depleted T cells, or PBMCs. The repertoires were released in a freely available public database intended as a resource for research on the immune response to SARS-CoV-2. Where available, HLA class I and class II types were taken from metadata supplied by the sample provider and were not determined by assay-based typing. Nearly every sample came with metadata listing a de-identified subject ID, COVID-19 status, age in years and sex. Deeply sampled blood TCRbeta repertoires from subjects exposed to, actively infected with, or recovered from COVID-19 were included in the dataset. Broader findings and caveats from the paper: The amount of clinical and demographic metadata varied by source and participant and was provided uncurated.

TCRbeta CDR3 regions were amplified from genomic DNA using the immunoSEQ Assay, a bias-controlled multiplex PCR. On the study's bioinformatics: Nucleated cell counts per sample were estimated from amplification of reference gene primers within the assay. To quantify the absolute abundance of each unique TCRbeta CDR3 rearrangement, sequence reads were collapsed and filtered. For each sample, productive Simpson clonality was calculated as the square root of Simpson's diversity index over productive rearrangements. TCRdb's version of the immuneACCESS table is confined to in-frame rearrangements and falls short of the full clone set. An unresolved V gene accounts for under half of the shortfall where checked; the remainder is of unknown origin. D and trimming were read from the DNA, whereas the V and J calls and clone size are those reported in that table. Recorded for this sample are more than 400,000 clones; roughly 90% of them occurred a single time. Around 0.7% of the sample is held by the ten biggest clonotypes.

Enrolling through a virtual design, the prospective study's participants ranged in age from roughly 18 to 90 years and lived across roughly 23 United States geographic areas. Cohort assignment in the prospective study relied on participant-reported clinical history from a screening survey and a study questionnaire. Recovered participants in ImmuneRACE Cohort 3 were defined by two consecutive negative NP/OP PCR tests, clearance by a healthcare professional, or resolution of symptoms. In the prospective study, whole blood, serum and a nasopharyngeal or oropharyngeal swab were collected from each participant by mobile phlebotomists. Additional blood draws and questionnaires over an approximately two-month period could optionally be provided by prospective study participants. Before DNA extraction, blood samples from the prospective study were shipped at room temperature or frozen. With respect to this clone: Its antigen is not yet known. The record has no base qualities; no much larger clone is one base away.

The CDR3 runs 14 amino acids, cysteine and phenylalanine included. Of all the DNA, just the CDR3 is kept, 42 bases in frame from base 1. The germline V gene provides CDR1 MGHRA and CDR2 YSYEKL. At the junction V is shortened by 1 base and J by 6 bases; bases outside the gene matches: 3. Specimen: PBMCs or T cells enriched from blood (not recorded which). The chain is encoded by TRBV4-1 joined to TRBJ2-3, with TRBD2 matching 8 junction bases. The receptor comes from a woman aged 18-35 years who had recovered from COVID-19. This receptor carries the CDR3 CASSQVGGADTQYF. The sequenced DNA is TGCGCCAGCAGCCAAGTCGGGGGGGCGGATACGCAGTATTTT.